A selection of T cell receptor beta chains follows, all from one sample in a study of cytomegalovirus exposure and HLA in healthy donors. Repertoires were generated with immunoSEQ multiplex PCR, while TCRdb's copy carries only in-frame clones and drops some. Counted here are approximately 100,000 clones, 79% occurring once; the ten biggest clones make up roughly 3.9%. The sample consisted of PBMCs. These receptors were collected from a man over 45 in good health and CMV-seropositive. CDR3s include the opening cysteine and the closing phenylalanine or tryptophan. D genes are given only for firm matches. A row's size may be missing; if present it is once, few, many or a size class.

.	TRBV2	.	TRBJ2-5	CASSEFEETQYF	TGTGCCAGCAGTGAATTCGAAGAGACCCAGTACTTC
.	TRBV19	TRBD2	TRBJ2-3	CASSPGTSGPRTSTDTQYF	TGTGCCAGTAGCCCCGGGACTAGCGGACCGAGAACTAGCACAGATACGCAGTATTTT
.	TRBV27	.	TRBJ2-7	CASSFRDRLYEQYF	TGTGCCAGCAGTTTCCGGGATCGTTTGTACGAGCAGTACTTC
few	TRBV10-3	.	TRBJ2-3	CAISESSEDTQYF	TGTGCCATCAGTGAGTCGAGCGAAGATACGCAGTATTTT
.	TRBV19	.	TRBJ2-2	CASRAAAGLSGELFF	TGTGCCAGTAGGGCGGCGGCGGGTTTATCTGGGGAGCTGTTTTTT
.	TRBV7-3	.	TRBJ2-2	CASSTTTPGGIGELFF	TGTGCCAGCAGCACCACAACTCCAGGAGGGATCGGGGAGCTGTTTTTT
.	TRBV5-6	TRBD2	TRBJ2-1	CASSPPVSGGYNEQFF	TGTGCCAGCAGCCCCCCAGTTAGCGGGGGTTACAATGAGCAGTTCTTC
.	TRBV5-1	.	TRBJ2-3	CASSGWGPDTQYF	TGCGCCAGCAGCGGGTGGGGCCCAGATACGCAGTATTTT
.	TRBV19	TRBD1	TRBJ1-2	CASTGTALFYGYTF	TGTGCCAGTACCGGGACAGCCCTATTCTATGGCTACACCTTC
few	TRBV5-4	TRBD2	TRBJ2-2	CASSGGLAGGIGELFF	TGTGCCAGCAGCGGCGGACTAGCGGGAGGTATCGGGGAGCTGTTTTTT
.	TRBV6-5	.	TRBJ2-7	CASTGQPSYEQYF	TGTGCCAGCACCGGACAGCCCTCCTACGAGCAGTACTTC
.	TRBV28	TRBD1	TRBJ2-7	CASSAPLGQGAAYEQYF	TGTGCCAGCAGTGCACCACTCGGACAGGGGGCCGCCTACGAGCAGTACTTC
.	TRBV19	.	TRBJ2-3	CATGGSSTDTQYF	TGTGCCACCGGCGGTTCCAGCACAGATACGCAGTATTTT
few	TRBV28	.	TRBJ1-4	CASSFYGASEKLFF	TGTGCCAGCAGTTTCTATGGGGCCTCTGAAAAACTGTTTTTT
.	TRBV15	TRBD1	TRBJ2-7	CATSRGDRGQGEQYF	TGTGCCACCAGCAGAGGGGACAGGGGGCAAGGCGAGCAGTACTTC
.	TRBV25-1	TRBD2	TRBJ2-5	CASSDRAGGETQYF	TGTGCCAGCAGTGACAGAGCGGGAGGTGAGACCCAGTACTTC
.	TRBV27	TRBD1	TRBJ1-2	CASSPRDRVGYTF	TGTGCCAGCAGTCCCCGGGACAGGGTTGGCTACACCTTC
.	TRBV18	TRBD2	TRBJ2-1	CASSPRRGEGLNEQFF	TGTGCCAGCTCACCACGACGGGGGGAGGGCCTGAATGAGCAGTTCTTC
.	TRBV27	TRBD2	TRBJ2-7	CASSFRGAYEQYF	TGTGCCAGCAGTTTCCGGGGGGCCTACGAGCAGTACTTC
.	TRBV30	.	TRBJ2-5	CAWSGGMEGETQYF	TGTGCCTGGAGTGGAGGGATGGAGGGAGAGACCCAGTACTTC
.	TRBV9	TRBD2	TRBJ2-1	CASSVEGLAIGNEQFF	TGTGCCAGCAGCGTAGAGGGACTAGCAATAGGCAATGAGCAGTTCTTC
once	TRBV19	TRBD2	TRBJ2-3	CASSKTSGSMTDTQYF	TGTGCCAGTAGCAAGACTAGCGGGAGTATGACAGATACGCAGTATTTT
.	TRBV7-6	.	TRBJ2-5	CASSPPHLPSNTGETQYF	TGTGCCAGCAGCCCACCGCACCTACCTTCAAATACGGGGGAGACCCAGTACTTC
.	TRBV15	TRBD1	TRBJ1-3	CATSRGQGGGNTIYF	TGTGCCACCAGCAGGGGACAGGGGGGTGGAAACACCATATATTTT
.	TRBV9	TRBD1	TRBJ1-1	CASSVLQGDTEAFF	TGTGCCAGCAGCGTACTACAGGGGGACACTGAAGCTTTCTTT
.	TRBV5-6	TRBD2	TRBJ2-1	CASSLVRTRSYEQFF	TGTGCCAGCAGCTTGGTAAGGACTAGATCGTATGAGCAGTTCTTC
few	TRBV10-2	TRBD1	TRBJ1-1	CASSGGQPNTEAFF	TGCGCCAGCAGTGGGGGACAGCCGAACACTGAAGCTTTCTTT
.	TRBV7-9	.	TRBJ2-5	CASSPSMGTYETQYF	TGTGCCAGCAGCCCTTCTATGGGGACATACGAGACCCAGTACTTC